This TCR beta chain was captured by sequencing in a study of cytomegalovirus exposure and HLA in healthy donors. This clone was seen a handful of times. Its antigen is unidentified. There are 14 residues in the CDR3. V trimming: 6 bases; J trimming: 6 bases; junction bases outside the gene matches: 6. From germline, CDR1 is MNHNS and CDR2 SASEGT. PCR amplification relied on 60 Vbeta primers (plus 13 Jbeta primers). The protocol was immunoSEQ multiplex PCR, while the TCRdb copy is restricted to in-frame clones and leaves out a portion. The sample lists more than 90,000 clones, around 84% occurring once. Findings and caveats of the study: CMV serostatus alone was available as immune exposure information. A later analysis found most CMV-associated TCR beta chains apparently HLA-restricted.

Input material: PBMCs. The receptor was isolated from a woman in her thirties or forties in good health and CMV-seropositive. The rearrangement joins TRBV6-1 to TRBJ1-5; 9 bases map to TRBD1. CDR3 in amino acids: CASSRDRAGQPQHF. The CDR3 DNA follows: TGTGCCAGCAGCCGGGACAGGGCGGGTCAGCCCCAGCATTTT.